This TCR beta chain was captured by sequencing in a study of T cells of healthy individuals. TCRdb reprocessed the 5' RACE reads via MiXCR and lists one record per CDR3 protein. Of tens of thousands of distinct CDR3 sequences in the sample, around 16% were seen once. V lost 7 bases to trimming and J lost 5 bases; unmatched junction nucleotides: 7. Germline CDR1 is SGHTA and CDR2 is FQGNSA. CDR3 length: 14 residues. The rearrangement uses TRBV7-2 and TRBJ2-1; the match to TRBD1 covers 8 bases. The clonotype was recovered from a human donor in good health. The CDR3 DNA sequence: TGTGCCAGCACCCCTCGGACAGGGAACAATGAGCAGTTCTTC. It specifies CASTPRTGNNEQFF. Drawing the rest from reference TRBV7-2 and TRBJ2-1, the complete variable domain is GAGVSQSPSNKVTEKGKDVELRCDPISGHTALYWYRQSLGQGLEFLIYFQGNSAPDKSGLPSDRFSAERTGGSVSTLTIQRTQQEDSAVYLCASTPRTGNNEQFFGPGTRLTVL.